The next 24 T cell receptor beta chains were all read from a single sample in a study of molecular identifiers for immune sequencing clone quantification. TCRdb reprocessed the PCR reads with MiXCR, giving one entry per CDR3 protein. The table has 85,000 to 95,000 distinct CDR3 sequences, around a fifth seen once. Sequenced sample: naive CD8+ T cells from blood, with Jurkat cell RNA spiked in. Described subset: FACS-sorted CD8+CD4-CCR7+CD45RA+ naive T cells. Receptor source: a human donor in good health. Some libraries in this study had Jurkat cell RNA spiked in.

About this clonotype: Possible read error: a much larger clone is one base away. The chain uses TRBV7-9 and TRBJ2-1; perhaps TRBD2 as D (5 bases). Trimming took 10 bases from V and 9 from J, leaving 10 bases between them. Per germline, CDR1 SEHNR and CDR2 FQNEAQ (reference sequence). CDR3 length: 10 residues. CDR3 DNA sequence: TGTGCCACCGCGGGCAGTGAGCAGTTCTTC. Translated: CATAGSEQFF.

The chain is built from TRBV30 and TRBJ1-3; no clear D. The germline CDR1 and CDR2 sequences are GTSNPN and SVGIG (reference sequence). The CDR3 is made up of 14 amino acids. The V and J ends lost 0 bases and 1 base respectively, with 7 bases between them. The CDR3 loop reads CAWSVRGSGNTIYF. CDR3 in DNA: TGTGCCTGGAGTGTACGTGGGTCTGGAAACACCATATATTTT.

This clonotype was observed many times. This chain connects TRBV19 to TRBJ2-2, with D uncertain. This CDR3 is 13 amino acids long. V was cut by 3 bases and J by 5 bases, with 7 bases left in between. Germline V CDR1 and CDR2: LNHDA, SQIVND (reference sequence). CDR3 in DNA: TGTGCCAGTAGTATTCGTGAGACCGGGGAGCTGTTTTTT. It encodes CASSIRETGELFF.

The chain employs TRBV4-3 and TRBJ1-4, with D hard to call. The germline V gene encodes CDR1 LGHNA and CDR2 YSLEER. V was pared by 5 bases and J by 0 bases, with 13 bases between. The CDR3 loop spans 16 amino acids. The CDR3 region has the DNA TGCGCCAGCAGCGAGTCCTGGGGAGCAACTAATGAAAAACTGTTTTTT. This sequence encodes CASSESWGATNEKLFF.

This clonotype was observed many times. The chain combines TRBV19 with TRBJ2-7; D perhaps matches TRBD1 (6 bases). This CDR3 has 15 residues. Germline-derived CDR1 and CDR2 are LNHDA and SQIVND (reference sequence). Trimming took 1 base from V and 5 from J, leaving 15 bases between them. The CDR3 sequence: CASSIASRGENEQYF. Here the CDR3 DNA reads TGTGCCAGTAGTATAGCATCCAGGGGCGAGAACGAGCAGTACTTC. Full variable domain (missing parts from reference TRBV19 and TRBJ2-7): DGGITQSPKYLFRKEGQNVTLSCEQNLNHDAMYWYRQDPGQGLRLIYYSQIVNDFQKGDIAEGYSVSREKKESFPLTVTSAQKNPTAFYLCASSIASRGENEQYFGPGTRLTVT.

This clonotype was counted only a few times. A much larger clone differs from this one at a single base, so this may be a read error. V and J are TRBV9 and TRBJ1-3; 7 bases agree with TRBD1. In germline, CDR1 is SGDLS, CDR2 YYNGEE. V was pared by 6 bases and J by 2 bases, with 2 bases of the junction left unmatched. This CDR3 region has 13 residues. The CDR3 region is CASKGAAGNTIYF. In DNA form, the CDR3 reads TGTGCCAGCAAGGGGGCCGCTGGAAACACCATATATTTT.

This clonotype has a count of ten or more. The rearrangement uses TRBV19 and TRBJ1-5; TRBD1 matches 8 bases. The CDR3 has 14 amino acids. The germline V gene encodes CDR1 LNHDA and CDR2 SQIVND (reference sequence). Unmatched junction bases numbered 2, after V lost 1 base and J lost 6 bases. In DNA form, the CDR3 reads TGTGCCAGTAGTATAGGGACAGGGATTCAGCCCCAGCATTTT. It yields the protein CASSIGTGIQPQHF.

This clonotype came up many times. The CDR3: CASGYTGQGGETQYF. CDR3 DNA sequence: TGTGCCAGCGGCTACACAGGACAGGGGGGAGAGACCCAGTACTTC. The gene calls are TRBV5-4 and TRBJ2-5, with 10 bases lining up with TRBD1. This CDR3 is built from 15 residues. V shed 7 bases, J shed 4 bases, and the junction held 10 bases outside the gene matches. Germline V gene sequence: CDR1 SGHNT, CDR2 YYREEE (reference sequence).

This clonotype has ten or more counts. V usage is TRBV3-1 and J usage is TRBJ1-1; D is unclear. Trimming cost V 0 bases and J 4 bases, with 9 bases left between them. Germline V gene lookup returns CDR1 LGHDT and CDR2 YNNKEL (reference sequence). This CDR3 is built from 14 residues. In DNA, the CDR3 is TGTGCCAGCAGCCAAGATCCGCACCTCACTGAAGCTTTCTTT. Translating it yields CASSQDPHLTEAFF.

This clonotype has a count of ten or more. The CDR3 protein is CSARDSEGTFTDTQYF. The CDR3 nucleotides are TGCAGTGCTAGAGATTCGGAGGGTACGTTCACAGATACGCAGTATTTT. The gene calls are TRBV20-1 and TRBJ2-3; tentative D call: TRBD2 (6 bases). The CDR3 extends over 16 amino acids. Trimming shortened V by 0 bases and J by 2 bases, and 15 bases separated the two germline ends. Looked up from germline, CDR1 is DFQATT and CDR2 is SNEGSKA (reference sequence).

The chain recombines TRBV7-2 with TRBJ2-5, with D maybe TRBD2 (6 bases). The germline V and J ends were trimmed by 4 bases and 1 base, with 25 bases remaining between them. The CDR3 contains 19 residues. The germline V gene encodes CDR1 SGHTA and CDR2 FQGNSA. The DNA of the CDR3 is TGTGCCAGCAGCTACTCGACCTGGGGGATAGCGGATACCCAAGAGACCCAGTACTTC. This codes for CASSYSTWGIADTQETQYF.

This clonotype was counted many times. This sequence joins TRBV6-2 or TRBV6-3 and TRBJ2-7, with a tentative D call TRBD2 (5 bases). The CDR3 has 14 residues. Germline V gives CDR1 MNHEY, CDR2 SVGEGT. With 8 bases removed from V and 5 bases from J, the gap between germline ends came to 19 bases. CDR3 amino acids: CASLHSQGRDEQYF. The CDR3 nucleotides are TGTGCCAGCCTACACTCGCAAGGGAGAGACGAGCAGTACTTC.

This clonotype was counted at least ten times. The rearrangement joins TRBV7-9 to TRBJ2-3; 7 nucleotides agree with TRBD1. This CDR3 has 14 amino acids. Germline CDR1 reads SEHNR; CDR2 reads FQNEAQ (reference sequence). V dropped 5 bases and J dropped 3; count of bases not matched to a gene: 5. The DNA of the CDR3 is TGTGCCAGCAGCGGCCGACAGGGTACAGATACGCAGTATTTT. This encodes CASSGRQGTDTQYF. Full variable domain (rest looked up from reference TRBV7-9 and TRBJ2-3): DTGVSQNPRHKITKRGQNVTFRCDPISEHNRLYWYRQTLGQGPEFLTYFQNEAQLEKSRLLSDRFSAERPKGSFSTLEIQRTEQGDSAMYLCASSGRQGTDTQYFGPGTRLTVL.

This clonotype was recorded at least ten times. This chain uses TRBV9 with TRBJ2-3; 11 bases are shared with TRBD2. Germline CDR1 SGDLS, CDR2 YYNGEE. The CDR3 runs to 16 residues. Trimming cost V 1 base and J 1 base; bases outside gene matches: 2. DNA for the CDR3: TGTGCCAGCAGCGTACTAGCGGGGGGACGCACAGATACGCAGTATTTT. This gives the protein CASSVLAGGRTDTQYF.

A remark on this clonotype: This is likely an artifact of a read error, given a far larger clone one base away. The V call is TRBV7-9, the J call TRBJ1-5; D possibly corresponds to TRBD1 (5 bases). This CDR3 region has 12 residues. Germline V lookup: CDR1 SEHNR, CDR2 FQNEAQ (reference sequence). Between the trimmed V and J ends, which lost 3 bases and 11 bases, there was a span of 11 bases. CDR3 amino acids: CASSLGGQSQHF. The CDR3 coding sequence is TGTGCCAGCAGCTTGGGGGGTCAATCCCAGCATTTT.

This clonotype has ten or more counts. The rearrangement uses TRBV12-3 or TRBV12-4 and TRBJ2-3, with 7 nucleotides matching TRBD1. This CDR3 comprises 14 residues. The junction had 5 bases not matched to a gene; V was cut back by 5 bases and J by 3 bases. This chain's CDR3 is CASSHRGSTDTQYF. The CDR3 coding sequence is TGTGCCAGCAGTCACAGGGGATCGACAGATACGCAGTATTTT.

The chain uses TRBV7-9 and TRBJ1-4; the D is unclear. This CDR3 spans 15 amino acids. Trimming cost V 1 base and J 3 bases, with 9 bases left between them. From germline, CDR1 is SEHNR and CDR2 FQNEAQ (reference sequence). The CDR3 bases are TGTGCCAGCAGCTTAGGCGTCAGCCCTAATGAAAAACTGTTTTTT. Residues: CASSLGVSPNEKLFF.

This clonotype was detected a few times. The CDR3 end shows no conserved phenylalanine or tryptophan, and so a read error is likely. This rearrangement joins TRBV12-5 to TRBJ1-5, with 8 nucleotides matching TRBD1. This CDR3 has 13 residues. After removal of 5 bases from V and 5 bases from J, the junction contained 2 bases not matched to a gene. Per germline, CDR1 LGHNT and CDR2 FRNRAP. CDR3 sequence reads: CASGPDRDQPQHL. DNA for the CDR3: TGTGCTAGTGGTCCGGACAGGGATCAGCCCCAGCATTTA.

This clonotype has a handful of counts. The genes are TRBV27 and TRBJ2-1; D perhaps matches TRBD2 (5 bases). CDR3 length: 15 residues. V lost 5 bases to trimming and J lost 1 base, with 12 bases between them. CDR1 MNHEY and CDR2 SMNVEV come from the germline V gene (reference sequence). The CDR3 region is CASSHSGNSYNEQFF. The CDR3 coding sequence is TGTGCCAGCAGTCACTCCGGGAATTCCTACAATGAGCAGTTCTTC.

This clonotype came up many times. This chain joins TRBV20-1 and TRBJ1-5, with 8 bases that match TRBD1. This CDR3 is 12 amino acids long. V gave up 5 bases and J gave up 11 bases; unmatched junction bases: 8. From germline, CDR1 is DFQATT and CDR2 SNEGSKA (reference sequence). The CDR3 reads CSAATGELAQHF. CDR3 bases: TGCAGTGCTGCGACAGGGGAGTTAGCCCAGCATTTT.

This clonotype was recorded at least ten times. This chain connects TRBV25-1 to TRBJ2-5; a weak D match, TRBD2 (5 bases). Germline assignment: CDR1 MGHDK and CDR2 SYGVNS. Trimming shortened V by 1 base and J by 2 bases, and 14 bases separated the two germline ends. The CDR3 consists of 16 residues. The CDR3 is CASSELEGGLQETQYF. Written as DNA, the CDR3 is TGTGCCAGCAGTGAATTAGAAGGAGGCCTTCAAGAGACCCAGTACTTC.

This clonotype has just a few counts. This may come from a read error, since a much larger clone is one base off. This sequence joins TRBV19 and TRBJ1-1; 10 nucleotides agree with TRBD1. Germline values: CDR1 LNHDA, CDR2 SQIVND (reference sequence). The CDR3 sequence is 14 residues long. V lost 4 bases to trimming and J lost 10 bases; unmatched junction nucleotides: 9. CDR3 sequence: CASSTRATGGVAFF. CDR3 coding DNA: TGTGCCAGTAGTACCAGAGCGACAGGGGGCGTAGCTTTCTTT.

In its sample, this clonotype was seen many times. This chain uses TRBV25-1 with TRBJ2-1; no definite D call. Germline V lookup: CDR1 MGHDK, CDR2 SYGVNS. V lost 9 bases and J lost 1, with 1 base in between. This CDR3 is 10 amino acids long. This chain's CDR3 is CASSYNEQFF. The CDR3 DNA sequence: TGTGCCAGTTCCTACAATGAGCAGTTCTTC.

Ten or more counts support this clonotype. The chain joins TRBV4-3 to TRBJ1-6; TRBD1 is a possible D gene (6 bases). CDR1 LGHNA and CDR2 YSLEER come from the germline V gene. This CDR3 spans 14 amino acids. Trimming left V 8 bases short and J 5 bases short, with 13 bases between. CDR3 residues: CASGEHRDNSPLHF. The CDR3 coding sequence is TGCGCCAGCGGTGAACACAGGGATAATTCACCCCTCCACTTT.